Listed below are T cell receptor beta chains from one sample, sequenced in a study of blood T cell repertoires in COVID-19. Libraries were prepared by immunoSEQ multiplex PCR; TCRdb keeps only in-frame clonotypes and omits some of them. Here the sample spans over 200,000 clones, roughly 87% being singletons. The sequenced sample consisted of peripheral blood. The source is a woman younger than 35 who had recovered from COVID-19. Both conserved end residues are part of each CDR3. The order of the fields is CDR3 length, clone size, J gene, V gene, D gene, CDR3 DNA, CDR3 protein. D genes are given only for firm matches. Some rows mark clone size as missing; the rest say once, few, many or name a class of expanded clone.

16 . TRBJ2-1 TRBV5-1 TRBD1 TGCGCCAGCAGCACACTCCAGGGGGCCCTTTACAATGAGCAGTTCTTC CASSTLQGALYNEQFF
13 . TRBJ1-5 TRBV11-2 . TGTGCCAGCAGCTTGGCGGGCGGCCAGCCCCAGCATTTT CASSLAGGQPQHF
13 . TRBJ2-3 TRBV11-2 . TGTGCCAGCAGCTTAGGACTTACAGATACGCAGTATTTT CASSLGLTDTQYF
16 few TRBJ1-6 TRBV14 TRBD1 TGTGCCAGCAGCCAAGCGTACGGACAGGTTGGATCACCCCTCCACTTT CASSQAYGQVGSPLHF
16 . TRBJ2-7 TRBV6-5 TRBD2 TGTGCCAGCAGTTACTCCGCTAGCGGGAGTATGCACGAGCAGTACTTC CASSYSASGSMHEQYF
14 . TRBJ1-1 TRBV2 . TGTGCCAGCAGTGAACGAAGGGGCGACACTGAAGCTTTCTTT CASSERRGDTEAFF
15 . TRBJ1-1 TRBV19 . TGTGCCAGTAGGCCGCCCCTTAGAGGGGGCACTGAAGCTTTCTTT CASRPPLRGGTEAFF
13 few TRBJ2-7 TRBV15 . TGTGCCACCAGTCGGACTCTTTCCTACGAGCAGTACTTC CATSRTLSYEQYF
14 . TRBJ2-1 TRBV4-3 TRBD2 TGCGCCAGCAGCCAAGGTCAAAAGCGGGAGGGCCGGTTCTTC CASSQGQKREGRFF
13 . TRBJ1-1 TRBV30 TRBD1 TGTGCCTGGAGTGACAGGGGAAGAGGGGAAGCTTTCTTT CAWSDRGRGEAFF
15 . TRBJ2-1 TRBV12-5 . TGTGCTAGTGGTCCCGTTCAGGGCTATTACAATGAGCAGTTCTTC CASGPVQGYYNEQFF
16 . TRBJ2-1 TRBV9 TRBD1 TGTGCCAGCAGCGTAGCCCGGGACAGGGTTATGAATGAGCAGTTCTTC CASSVARDRVMNEQFF
13 . TRBJ2-7 TRBV18 . TGTGCCAGCTCGTCCGGGTTTACCTACGAGCAGTACTTC CASSSGFTYEQYF
13 once TRBJ2-5 TRBV18 . TGTGCCAGCTCTCTAGCGATACAAGAGACCCAGTACTTC CASSLAIQETQYF
17 . TRBJ2-1 TRBV5-1 TRBD2 TGCGCCAGCAGCTTGATCGCGGGAGGGGCGTCCTACAATGAGCAGTTCTTC CASSLIAGGASYNEQFF
15 . TRBJ2-7 TRBV6-5 . TGTGCCAGCACCGCCCCCGCTGGGGGCGGGTACGAGCAGTACTTC CASTAPAGGGYEQYF
15 . TRBJ1-2 TRBV5-8 . TGTGCCAGCAGCCGTAACAGGGATAGTAGCTATGGCTACACCTTC CASSRNRDSSYGYTF
17 . TRBJ2-2 TRBV9 . TGTGCCAGCAGCGTATCCACTGGCAGGGGTTATAACGGGGAGCTGTTTTTT CASSVSTGRGYNGELFF
13 . TRBJ2-2 TRBV28 . TGTGCCAGCAGCATCCAGGGTACCGGGGAGCTGTTTTTT CASSIQGTGELFF
15 . TRBJ2-7 TRBV6-5 TRBD1 TGTGCCAGCAGTTACCATGGGGCAGGGGGCTACGAGCAGTACTTC CASSYHGAGGYEQYF
15 . TRBJ2-7 TRBV7-8 TRBD2 TGTGCCAGCAGCTTGACGGGAGGCCCCTCCTACGAGCAGTACTTC CASSLTGGPSYEQYF
15 . TRBJ2-7 TRBV2 TRBD2 TGTGCCAGCAGTGTATCTAGCGGGAGGGTTTACGAGCAGTACTTC CASSVSSGRVYEQYF
14 . TRBJ1-1 TRBV29-1 . TGCAGCGTTGAATTGAATGGAGGTTACACTGAAGCTTTCTTT CSVELNGGYTEAFF
13 . TRBJ2-2 TRBV7-2 . TGTGCCAGCAGGCCTTCCGGGTCCGGGGAGCTGTTTTTT CASRPSGSGELFF
15 . TRBJ2-5 TRBV4-3 TRBD1 TGCGCCAGCAGCCTTCTTGGACAGGGGAGAGAGACCCAGTACTTC CASSLLGQGRETQYF
14 . TRBJ2-3 TRBV29-1 TRBD2 TGCAGCGTGCCAGGTACTAGCGGGGGAGATACGCAGTATTTT CSVPGTSGGDTQYF
12 once TRBJ1-5 TRBV2 . TGTGCCTCCAGCGGGGGGGAACAGCCCCAGCATTTT CASSGGEQPQHF
13 . TRBJ2-3 TRBV9 . TGTGCCAGCAGCGAACTGGTAACAGATACGCAGTATTTT CASSELVTDTQYF
15 . TRBJ1-4 TRBV12-5 . TGTGCTAGTGGTATTTCACAGTCGTCTAATGAAAAACTGTTTTTT CASGISQSSNEKLFF
14 . TRBJ2-1 TRBV2 TRBD2 TGTGCCAGCAGTGGCCCTAGCGGGGACAATGAGCAGTTCTTC CASSGPSGDNEQFF
17 . TRBJ2-5 TRBV19 TRBD2 TGTGCCAGTAGTAGAAGACTAGCGGGAGTCGAGGGAGAGACCCAGTACTTC CASSRRLAGVEGETQYF
15 few TRBJ2-2 TRBV7-9 TRBD2 TGTGCCAGCGGCCCCTTAGCGGGAGAGACCGGGGAGCTGTTTTTT CASGPLAGETGELFF
13 . TRBJ2-3 TRBV10-2 . TGCGCCAGCGGGGGGGGCGGAACAGATACGCAGTATTTT CASGGGGTDTQYF
16 . TRBJ2-7 TRBV7-6 TRBD1 TGTGCCAGCAGCGCCCCTGGGGGACAGTCTTCCTACGAGCAGTACTTC CASSAPGGQSSYEQYF
16 . TRBJ2-7 TRBV30 . TGTGCCTGCACACCGCGGCGGGAACCAACGGCAAACGAGCAGTACTTC CACTPRREPTANEQYF
15 . TRBJ2-1 TRBV7-2 TRBD1 TGTGCCAGCAGCCACGCGGGCAGGGGGCGAAATGAGCAGTTCTTC CASSHAGRGRNEQFF
17 . TRBJ2-3 TRBV4-3 . TGCGCCAGCAGCCAAGATACCGGGATGATCAGCACAGATACGCAGTATTTT CASSQDTGMISTDTQYF
13 . TRBJ1-2 TRBV29-1 TRBD1 TGCAGCGTTAGGGACAAGGGGGCCTATGGCTACACCTTC CSVRDKGAYGYTF
17 . TRBJ2-2 TRBV27 TRBD1 TGTGCCAGCAGTTTATCCTGGCCGACAGGGCGAACCGGGGAGCTGTTTTTT CASSLSWPTGRTGELFF
14 . TRBJ2-7 TRBV11-2 . TGTGCCAGCAGGCTTCCTAACGACTCCTACGAGCAGTACTTC CASRLPNDSYEQYF
15 . TRBJ2-2 TRBV5-6 TRBD2 TGTGCCAGCAGCTCCCTGGGGGGGATCGCCGGGGAGCTGTTTTTT CASSSLGGIAGELFF
14 . TRBJ1-3 TRBV6-5 . TGTGCCAGCATCCCGACATCCCCTGGAAACACCATATATTTT CASIPTSPGNTIYF
13 . TRBJ1-1 TRBV12-3/TRBV12-4 . TGTGCCAGCAGCCGTACATCTAACACTGAAGCTTTCTTT CASSRTSNTEAFF
14 . TRBJ1-1 TRBV5-6 . TGTGCCAGCAGCTTGGGGACAGCGAACACTGAAGCTTTCTTT CASSLGTANTEAFF
14 once TRBJ1-4 TRBV18 . TGTGCCAGCTCACCGCGGGACGGCGGTGAAAAACTGTTTTTT CASSPRDGGEKLFF
12 . TRBJ1-3 TRBV9 . TGTGCCAGCAGCGTATCTCGAGACACCATATATTTT CASSVSRDTIYF
13 . TRBJ2-1 TRBV30 . TGTGCCTGGAGTACTGGGGCGAACAATGAGCAGTTCTTC CAWSTGANNEQFF